This TCR beta chain was recovered during a study of cytomegalovirus exposure and HLA in healthy donors. Regarding the study as a whole: As a later analysis revealed, most CMV-associated TCR beta chains appeared HLA-restricted.

This clone was found a few times. No antigen is known for it. V was pared by 3 bases and J by 0 bases, with 8 bases of the junction left unmatched. CDR1 and CDR2 (germline): SNHLY, FYNNEI. The CDR3 consists of 17 residues. The primer mix had 60 Vbeta and 13 Jbeta primers. Sequenced by immunoSEQ multiplex PCR; TCRdb stores in-frame clones only, minus some. Of around 220,000 clones listed, almost 80% are singletons. Sequencing was carried out using PBMCs. The chain combines TRBV2 with TRBJ2-4; 7 bases map to TRBD1. The receptor comes from a young man in good health and CMV-seronegative. CDR3 region: CASSDRGTPLAKNIQYF. CDR3 DNA: TGTGCCAGCAGTGACAGGGGGACACCCTTAGCCAAAAACATTCAGTACTTC. The variable domain in full, with the rest retrieved from reference TRBV2 and TRBJ2-4, is EPEVTQTPSHQVTQMGQEVILRCVPISNHLYFYWYRQILGQKVEFLVSFYNNEISEKSEIFDDQFSVERPDGSNFTLKIRSTKLEDSAMYFCASSDRGTPLAKNIQYFGAGTRLSVL.